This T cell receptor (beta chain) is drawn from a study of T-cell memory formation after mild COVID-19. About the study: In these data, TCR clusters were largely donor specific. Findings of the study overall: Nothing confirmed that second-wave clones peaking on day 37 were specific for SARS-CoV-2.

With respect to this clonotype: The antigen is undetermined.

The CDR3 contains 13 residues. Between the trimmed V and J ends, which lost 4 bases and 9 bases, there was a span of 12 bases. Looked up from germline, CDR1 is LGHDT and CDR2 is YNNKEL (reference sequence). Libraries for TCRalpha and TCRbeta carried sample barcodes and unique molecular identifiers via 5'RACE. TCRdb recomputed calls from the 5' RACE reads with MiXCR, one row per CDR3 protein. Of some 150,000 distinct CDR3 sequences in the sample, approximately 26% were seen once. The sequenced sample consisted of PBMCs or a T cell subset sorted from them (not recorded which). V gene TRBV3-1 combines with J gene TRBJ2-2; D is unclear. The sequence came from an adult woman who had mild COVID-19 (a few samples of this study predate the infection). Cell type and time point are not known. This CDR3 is CASSPSISRELFF. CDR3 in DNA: TGTGCCAGCAGCCCGTCTATCAGCCGGGAGCTGTTTTTT.